Sequencing of this TCR beta chain was carried out in a study of cytomegalovirus exposure and HLA in healthy donors (dated by TCRdb to 2016 to 2017). Some background on the complete study: In an earlier analysis of roughly 500 of the donors, under 300 Gb of sequence data and some 120 million unique TCR beta sequences from 180 million or so T cells were reported. Approximately 300 gigabases of sequencing data and approximately 92 million unique TCR sequences made up an early release that covered 640 HLA-typed donors. The genetic ancestry cluster associated with self-reported Caucasian donors included over 65% of the 300 to 400 genotyped donors. The aim of the study was to test whether cataloging public T cell receptors could identify signatures of past pathogen exposure. The study used immunosequencing to profile the T cell repertoires of some 600 subjects and linked those repertoires to cytomegalovirus serostatus. A separate validation cohort of over a hundred different subjects was used in addition to the roughly 640-subject first cohort. To predict cytomegalovirus infection status, the study brought together high-throughput TCR immunosequencing, statistical association of individual TCRs with disease status, and machine learning. To study patterns of TCR occurrence, a later analysis re-analyzed previously published TCR beta repertoires from more than 550 donors and added high-resolution HLA genotyping. Rather than using new phenotypic data, the later analysis identified candidate immune exposures from TCR beta sequences and from how often those sequences occurred across donors. In an earlier analysis of 550 to 700 of the donors, high-throughput TCR beta sequencing was used to judge whether each TCR beta V gene segment behaved as functional or pseudogenic. Donor age, sex, ethnicity and CMV serostatus were compiled alongside the repertoire data. A later genetic analysis took genome-wide SNP genotypes for about 55% of the roughly 670 donors and used that subset as a discovery cohort. Every repertoire in the discovery cohort had been generated on one and the same sequencing platform. Class I and class II HLA loci were covered by the typing at four-digit resolution. The number of donors typed differed by locus, with about 629-640 for A, B, C, DRB1 and DQB1, roughly 520 for DQA1, 600 to 610 for DPA1, and some 440 for DPB1. Because of strong linkage in the cohort, a few DR-DQ haplotypes were treated as single units for association and clustering. On average, 235,054 unique TCR beta nucleotide sequences were sequenced per donor among 300 to 500 genotyped donors of the cohort, with approximately 18% of those sequences being non-productive.

Library preparation used the immunoSEQ multiplex PCR assay. For the multiplex PCR, a mixture combining 60 forward primers for TCR Vbeta segments and 13 reverse primers for TCR Jbeta segments was used. The CDR3 region of rearranged TCR beta genes was amplified from genomic DNA with a multiplex PCR assay. The Illumina HiSeq System was used to sequence the amplified TCR beta libraries as 87-base-pair reads. The study's processing was this. In a later analysis, approximately 74 million unique TCR beta chains were counted across the approximately 620 repertoires, and around 10 million of these chains were shared by at least two donors. A nearest-neighbor algorithm error-corrected the raw reads and collapsed the reads into unique sequences, merging closely related sequences to remove PCR and sequencing errors. Alignment of CDR3 sequences to IMGT reference sequences was used to assign V, D and J gene segments. For a sequence to be retained, a match of at least six nucleotides was required to both a V gene segment and a J gene segment. A rearrangement counted as productive if the CDR3 had no stop codons and remained in frame with V and J, and every other rearrangement counted as non-productive. Following IMGT convention, CDR3 was defined as the stretch from the second conserved V-encoded cysteine up to the conserved J-encoded phenylalanine. Sequences without an unambiguous match to a single V gene segment were excluded from the earlier analysis of almost 600 of the donors. In an earlier analysis of roughly 600 of the donors, a V segment was called functional when productive rearrangements were above 56.7%, and segregating when the standard deviation between donors exceeded 5%. A statistical classification framework was built for diagnosing cytomegalovirus status from the catalog of TCR beta chain sequences. In a later analysis, TCR nucleotide sequences were compared against IMGT/GENE-DB human TR gene sequences so that V and J genes could be assigned. Using the TCRdist pipeline, a later analysis assigned CDR3 sequences along with most-parsimonious VDJ recombination scenarios. In a later analysis, each TCR beta chain was defined by its CDR3 amino acid sequence together with its V-gene family, and reads without a unique V-gene family were excluded. A later analysis removed roughly 590 highly shared, low-generation-probability nucleotide sequences to deal with suspected cross-contamination and a sequencing artifact. A later analysis calculated a clonal expansion index for each public chain from normalized within-repertoire ranks of inferred template counts. In a later analysis, generation probabilities were computed with a VDJ recombination model fitted to out-of-frame rearrangements, and the resulting probabilities were checked against IGoR. In a later analysis, TCR-TCR, TCR-HLA and TCR-CMV co-occurrence was scored with hypergeometric tests, and a repertoire-size bias correction was applied to TCR pairs. A later analysis estimated false discovery rates by permuting HLA or CMV assignments 20 times. In a later analysis, co-occurring TCRs were grouped using DBSCAN, and TCRdist sequence similarity was added for clustering within HLA-allele-positive subsets. Repertoires with fewer than 30,000 or more than 120,000 public chains, plus five repertoires with anomalous nucleotide sharing, were excluded from co-occurrence clustering. TCRdb holds this immuneACCESS table with in-frame rearrangements only. Some clones are missing; in checked studies, unresolved V genes explain under half, and the rest has no known cause. V and J calls and clone size come straight from that table; D and trimming were deduced from the DNA. Counted in this sample were around 150,000 clones; 75% to 90% of them appeared once. The ten largest clones add up to around 6.5% of the sample.

The cohort was made up of 666 healthy bone marrow donors. Cohort members were all nominally healthy when sampled, although unrecorded immune exposures were likely present. The donor tested CMV seropositive and was one of the 289 seropositive cohort members. A peripheral blood sample was provided by each donor, and peripheral blood mononuclear cells were used for TCR beta sequencing. Genomic DNA extraction from the blood cell samples was performed with the Qiagen DNeasy Blood Extraction Kit. The full study reports these points: According to a later genetic analysis, donors in an Asian-associated ancestry cluster had fewer N-insertions in productive TCRs than the approximately 700-donor mean. The 87-base-pair reads could not distinguish some IMGT-functional V segments, including TRBV6-2 and TRBV6-3, so those segments were excluded. In a later analysis, most CMV-associated TCR beta chains were found to appear HLA-restricted, with HLA associations seemingly driven largely by CMV exposure. The presence/absence analyses assumed that sequencing depth was roughly uniform across donors, and that assumption may not be true. In a later genetic analysis, a missense DCLRE1C variant was associated with V-gene and J-gene trimming of TCR beta chains, and the association was replicated in an independent cohort. A total of 150 or so TCR beta chains were listed by the study as associated with cytomegalovirus. Across donors, most TCR sequences were observed very rarely, whereas some public TCRs were present in many individuals. Correlated functional status among segregating V segments might reflect linkage disequilibrium, but an unknown experimental factor could not be ruled out. It was suggested by the authors that the approach could potentially be generalized to other disease states and immunological phenotypes. The only immune exposure information available for the cohort was CMV serostatus. A few of the identified cytomegalovirus-associated TCR beta chains were confirmed in vitro to be specific for cytomegalovirus antigens. According to a later analysis, TCR association rates differed among HLA loci, with DRB1 alleles showing the most associated TCRs and HLA-C alleles showing the fewest. In an earlier analysis of approximately 590 of the donors, most TCR beta V segments appeared in productive rearrangements about 87% or about 30% of the time, broadly matching IMGT annotations. Because HLA typing was missing for some donors at each locus, association tests included only the typed subset. A group of highly shared sequence variants was considered likely to be a technical artifact of the sequencing pipeline. A later analysis reported that several top co-occurrence clusters appeared linked to parvovirus B19, influenza, CMV and Epstein-Barr virus. The earlier analysis of nearly 600 of the donors excluded 15 to 20 rarely observed V segments, including chromosome 9 orphons, because counts were too low. At a false discovery rate of 0.05, a later analysis linked about 17,000 TCR beta sequences to specific HLA alleles. The cohort was sequenced for TCR beta chains only, and without alpha or paired-chain data the features that could be detected were limited. A further reported finding was that TCR beta sequences accurately predicted the HLA-A and HLA-B alleles for most subjects in the first cohort. A later analysis found that HLA-associated TCR beta chains were more clonally expanded and had lower generation probabilities than equally common non-associated chains. Cytomegalovirus status was reported to be diagnosed by the classifier with high specificity and sensitivity in both the original and validation cohorts. When HLA alleles, especially DR and DQ, strongly co-occurred, attributing TCR associations to individual alleles was difficult.

The CDR3 holds 13 amino acids from the cysteine to the phenylalanine. Only the CDR3 portion is preserved as DNA: 39 bases, with reading frame beginning at the first base. Via the germline V gene (reference sequence), CDR1 is SGHKS and CDR2 YYEKEE. Concerning this clone: The antigen it binds to is not known. At one boundary the junction diverges from the germline segment, which might be a read error.

Recombination joined TRBV5-5 with TRBJ2-5; TRBD2 matches 9 bases in the middle. With the DNA end fitting TRBJ2-7 better, the J assignment may be wrong. This clonotype originated in a male donor in good health and CMV-seropositive. The sample was PBMCs. The CDR3 protein: CASTLTSGYEQYF. The nucleotide sequence is given as TGTGCCAGCACCTTGACTAGCGGATACGAGCAGTACTTC.